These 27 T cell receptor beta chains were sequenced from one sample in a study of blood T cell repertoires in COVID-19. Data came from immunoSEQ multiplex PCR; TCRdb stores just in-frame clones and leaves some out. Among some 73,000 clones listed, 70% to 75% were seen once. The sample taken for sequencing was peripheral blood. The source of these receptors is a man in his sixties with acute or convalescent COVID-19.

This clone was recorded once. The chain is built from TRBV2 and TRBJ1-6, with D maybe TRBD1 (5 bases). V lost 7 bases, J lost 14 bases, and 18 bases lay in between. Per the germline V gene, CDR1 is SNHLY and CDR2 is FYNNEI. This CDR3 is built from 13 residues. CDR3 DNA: TGTGCCAGCATGGCGACAGCTTTTAACACCCTCCACTTT. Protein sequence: CASMATAFNTLHF.

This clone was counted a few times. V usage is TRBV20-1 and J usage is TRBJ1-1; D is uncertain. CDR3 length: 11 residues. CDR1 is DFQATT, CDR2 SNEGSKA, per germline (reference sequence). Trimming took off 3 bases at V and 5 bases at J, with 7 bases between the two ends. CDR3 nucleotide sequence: TGCAGTGCTAGTAGGGAGACTGAAGCTTTCTTT. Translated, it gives CSASRETEAFF.

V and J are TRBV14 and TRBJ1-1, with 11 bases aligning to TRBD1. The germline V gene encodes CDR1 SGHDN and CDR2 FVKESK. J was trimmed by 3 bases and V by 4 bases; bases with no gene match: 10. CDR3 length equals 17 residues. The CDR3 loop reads CASSREVRTGGYTEAFF. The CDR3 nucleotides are TGTGCCAGCAGCCGGGAGGTTCGGACAGGGGGCTACACTGAAGCTTTCTTT.

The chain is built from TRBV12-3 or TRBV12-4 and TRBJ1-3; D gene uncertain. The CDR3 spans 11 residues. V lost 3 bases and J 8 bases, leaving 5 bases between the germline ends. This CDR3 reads CASSFPDTIYF. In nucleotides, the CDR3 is TGTGCCAGCAGTTTTCCGGACACCATATATTTT.

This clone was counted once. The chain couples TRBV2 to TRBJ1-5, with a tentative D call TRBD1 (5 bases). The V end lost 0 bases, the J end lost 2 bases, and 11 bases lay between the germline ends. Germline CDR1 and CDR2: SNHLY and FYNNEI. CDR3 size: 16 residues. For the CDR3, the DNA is TGTGCCAGCAGTGAAGCGGGCAGGGTGGGCAATCAGCCCCAGCATTTT. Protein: CASSEAGRVGNQPQHF.

CDR3 amino acids: CAIRRENTEAFF. Written as DNA, the CDR3 is TGTGCCATCAGGAGAGAGAACACTGAAGCTTTCTTT. The chain links TRBV10-3 to TRBJ1-1; D remains unclear. There are 12 residues in the CDR3. Trimming cost V 6 bases and J 1 base, with 6 bases left between them. Germline V gene data show CDR1 as ENHRY and CDR2 as SYGVKD.

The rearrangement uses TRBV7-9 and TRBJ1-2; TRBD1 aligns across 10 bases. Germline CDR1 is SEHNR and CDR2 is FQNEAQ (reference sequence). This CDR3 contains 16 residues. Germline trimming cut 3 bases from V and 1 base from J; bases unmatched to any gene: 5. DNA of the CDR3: TGTGCCAGCAGCTTGGGTGGGACAGGGGTTAACTATGGCTACACCTTC. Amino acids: CASSLGGTGVNYGYTF.

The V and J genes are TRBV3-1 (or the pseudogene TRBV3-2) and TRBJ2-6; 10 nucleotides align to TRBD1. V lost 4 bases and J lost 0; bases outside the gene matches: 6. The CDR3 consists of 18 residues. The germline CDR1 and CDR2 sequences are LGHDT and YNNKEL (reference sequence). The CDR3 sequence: CASSRPDRGISGANVLTF. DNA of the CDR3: TGTGCCAGCAGCCGTCCGGACAGGGGGATCTCTGGGGCCAACGTCCTGACTTTC.

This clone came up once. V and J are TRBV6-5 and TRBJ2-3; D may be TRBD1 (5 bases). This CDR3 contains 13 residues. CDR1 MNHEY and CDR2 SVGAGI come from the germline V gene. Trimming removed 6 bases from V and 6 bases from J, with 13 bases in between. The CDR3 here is CASRSREPDTQYF. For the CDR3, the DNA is TGTGCCAGCAGGAGCAGGGAACCCGATACGCAGTATTTT.

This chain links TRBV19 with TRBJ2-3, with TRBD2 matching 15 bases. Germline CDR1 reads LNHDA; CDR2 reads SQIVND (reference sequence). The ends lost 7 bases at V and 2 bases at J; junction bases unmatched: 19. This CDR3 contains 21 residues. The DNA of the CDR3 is TGTGCCAGTACCGAACACACCGGGACTAGCGGGAGGAATTCCGTCACAGATACGCAGTATTTT. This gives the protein CASTEHTGTSGRNSVTDTQYF.

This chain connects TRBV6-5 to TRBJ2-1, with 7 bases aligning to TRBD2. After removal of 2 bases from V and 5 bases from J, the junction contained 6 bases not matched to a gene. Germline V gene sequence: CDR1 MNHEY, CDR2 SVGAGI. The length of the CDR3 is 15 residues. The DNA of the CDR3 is TGTGCCAGCAGTTACATGGCTAGCGGTCACAATGAGCAGTTCTTC. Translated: CASSYMASGHNEQFF.

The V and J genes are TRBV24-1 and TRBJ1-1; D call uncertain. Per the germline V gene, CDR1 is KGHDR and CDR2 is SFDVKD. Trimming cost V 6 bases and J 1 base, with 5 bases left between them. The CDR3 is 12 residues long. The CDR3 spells CATSSWNTEAFF. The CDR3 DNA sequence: TGTGCCACCAGTTCGTGGAACACTGAAGCTTTCTTT.

CDR3 coding DNA: TGTGCCAGCAGTGACAGGGGAGGGAGCTACAATGAGCAGTTCTTC. It codes for CASSDRGGSYNEQFF. The rearrangement uses TRBV6-4 and TRBJ2-1; TRBD2 matches at 7 bases. J was trimmed by 3 bases and V by 2 bases; bases with no gene match: 4. Germline lookup yields CDR1 MRHNA and CDR2 SNTAGT. This CDR3 is built from 15 residues.

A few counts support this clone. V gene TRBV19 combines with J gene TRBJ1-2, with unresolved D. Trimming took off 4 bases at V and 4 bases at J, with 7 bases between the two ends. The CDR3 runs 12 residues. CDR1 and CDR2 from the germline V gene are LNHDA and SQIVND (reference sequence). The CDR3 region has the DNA TGTGCCAGTAGTAAGAGGCTCTATGGCTACACCTTC. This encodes CASSKRLYGYTF.

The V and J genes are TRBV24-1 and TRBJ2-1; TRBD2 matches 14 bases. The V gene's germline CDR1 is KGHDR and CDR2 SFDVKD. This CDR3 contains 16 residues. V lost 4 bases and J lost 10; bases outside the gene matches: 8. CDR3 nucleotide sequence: TGTGCCACCAGTGACCAGGGACTAGCGGGAGAAAGGGAGCAGTTCTTC. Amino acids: CATSDQGLAGEREQFF.

CDR3 region: CASSIGRVPGELFF. The CDR3 DNA reads as TGTGCCAGTAGTATCGGGAGGGTGCCCGGGGAGCTGTTTTTT. The chain is built from TRBV19 and TRBJ2-2; 8 nucleotides match TRBD2. V trimming: 3 bases; J trimming: 6 bases; junction bases outside the gene matches: 3. Germline CDR1 is LNHDA and CDR2 is SQIVND (reference sequence). The CDR3 is 14 residues long.

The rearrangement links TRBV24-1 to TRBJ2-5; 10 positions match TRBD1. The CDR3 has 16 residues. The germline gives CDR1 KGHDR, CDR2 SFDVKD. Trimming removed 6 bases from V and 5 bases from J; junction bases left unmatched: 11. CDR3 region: CATSPPPGQGLETQYF. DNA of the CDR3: TGTGCCACCAGTCCTCCCCCGGGACAGGGGCTTGAGACCCAGTACTTC.

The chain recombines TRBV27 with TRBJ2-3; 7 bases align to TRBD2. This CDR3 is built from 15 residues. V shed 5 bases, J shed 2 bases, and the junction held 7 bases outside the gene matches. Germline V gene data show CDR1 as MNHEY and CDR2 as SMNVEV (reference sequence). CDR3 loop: CASSPKRGDTDTQYF. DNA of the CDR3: TGTGCCAGCAGTCCGAAGCGGGGAGACACAGATACGCAGTATTTT.

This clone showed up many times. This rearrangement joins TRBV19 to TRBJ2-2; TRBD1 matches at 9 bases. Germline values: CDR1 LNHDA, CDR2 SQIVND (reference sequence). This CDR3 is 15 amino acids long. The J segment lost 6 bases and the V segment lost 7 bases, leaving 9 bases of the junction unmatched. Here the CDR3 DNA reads TGTGCCAGTACCGCCGGGACAGGGCTATCCGGGGAGCTGTTTTTT. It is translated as CASTAGTGLSGELFF.

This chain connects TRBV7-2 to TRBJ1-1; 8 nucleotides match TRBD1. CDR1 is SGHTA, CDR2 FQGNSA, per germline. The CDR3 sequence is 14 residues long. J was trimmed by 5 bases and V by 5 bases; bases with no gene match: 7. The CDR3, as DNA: TGTGCCAGCAGCCCACAGGGGGGAGGTACTGAAGCTTTCTTT. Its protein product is CASSPQGGGTEAFF.

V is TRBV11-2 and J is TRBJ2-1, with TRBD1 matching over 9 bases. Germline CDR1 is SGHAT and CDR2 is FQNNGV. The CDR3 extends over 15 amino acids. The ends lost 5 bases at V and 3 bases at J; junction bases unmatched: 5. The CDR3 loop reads CASSLLGQGYNEQFF. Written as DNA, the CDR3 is TGTGCCAGCAGCCTCCTGGGACAGGGCTACAATGAGCAGTTCTTC.

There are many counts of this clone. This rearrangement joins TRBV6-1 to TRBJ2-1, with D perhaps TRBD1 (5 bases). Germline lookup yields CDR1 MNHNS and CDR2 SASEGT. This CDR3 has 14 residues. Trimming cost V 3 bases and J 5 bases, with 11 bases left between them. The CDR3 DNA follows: TGTGCCAGCAGTGAGCAGGGCCCTGACAATGAGCAGTTCTTC. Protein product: CASSEQGPDNEQFF.

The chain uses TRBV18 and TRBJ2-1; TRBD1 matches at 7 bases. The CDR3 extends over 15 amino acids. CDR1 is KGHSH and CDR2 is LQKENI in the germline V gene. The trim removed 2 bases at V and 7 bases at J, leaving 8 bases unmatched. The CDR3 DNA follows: TGTGCCAGCTCACCAAGGTTAACAGGGGAAAATGAGCAGTTCTTC. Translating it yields CASSPRLTGENEQFF.

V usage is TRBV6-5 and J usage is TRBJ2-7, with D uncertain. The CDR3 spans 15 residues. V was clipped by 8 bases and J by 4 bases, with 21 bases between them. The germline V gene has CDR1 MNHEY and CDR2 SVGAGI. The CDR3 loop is CASSLEYFGKYEQYV. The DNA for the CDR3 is TGTGCCAGCTCTCTCGAATATTTCGGTAAATACGAGCAGTACGTC.

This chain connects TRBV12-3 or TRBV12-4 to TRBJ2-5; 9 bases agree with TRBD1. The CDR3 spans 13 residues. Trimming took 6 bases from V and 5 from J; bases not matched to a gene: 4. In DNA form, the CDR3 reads TGTGCCAGCAGGGGGACAGGGCGGGAGACCCAGTACTTC. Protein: CASRGTGRETQYF.

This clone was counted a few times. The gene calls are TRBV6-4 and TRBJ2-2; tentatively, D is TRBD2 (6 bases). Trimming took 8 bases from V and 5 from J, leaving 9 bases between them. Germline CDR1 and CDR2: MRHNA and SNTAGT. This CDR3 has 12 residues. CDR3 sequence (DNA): TGTGCCAGCCGGAGGGGAACCGGGGAGCTGTTTTTT. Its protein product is CASRRGTGELFF.

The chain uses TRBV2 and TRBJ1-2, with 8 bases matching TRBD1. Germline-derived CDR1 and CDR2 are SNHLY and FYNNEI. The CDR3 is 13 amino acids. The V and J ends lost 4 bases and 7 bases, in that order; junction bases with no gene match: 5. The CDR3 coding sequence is TGTGCCAGCAGTGTGGTCAGGGGGCTTGGCTACACCTTC. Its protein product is CASSVVRGLGYTF.